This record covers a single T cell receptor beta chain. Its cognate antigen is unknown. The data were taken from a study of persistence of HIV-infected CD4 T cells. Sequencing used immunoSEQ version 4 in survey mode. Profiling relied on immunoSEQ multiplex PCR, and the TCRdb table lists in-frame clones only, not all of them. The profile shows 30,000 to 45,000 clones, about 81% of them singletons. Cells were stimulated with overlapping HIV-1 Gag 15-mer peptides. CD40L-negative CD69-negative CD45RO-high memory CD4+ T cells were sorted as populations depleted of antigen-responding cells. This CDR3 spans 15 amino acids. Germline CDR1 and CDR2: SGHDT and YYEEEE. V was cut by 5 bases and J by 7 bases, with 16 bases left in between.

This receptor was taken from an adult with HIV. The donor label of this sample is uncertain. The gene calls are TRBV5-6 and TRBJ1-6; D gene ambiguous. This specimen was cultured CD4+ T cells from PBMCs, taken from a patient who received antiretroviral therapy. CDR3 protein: CASSSPALGNSPLHF. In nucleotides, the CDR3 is TGTGCCAGCAGTTCTCCGGCCCTGGGGAATTCACCCCTCCACTTT.